This T cell receptor (beta chain) was recorded in a study of blood T cell repertoires in COVID-19. Study-wide background: Whether acute or convalescent, the COVID-19 samples came from the United States, Italy and Spain.

V lost 1 base and J lost 6; bases outside the gene matches: 7. Germline V gives CDR1 LNHDA, CDR2 SQIVND (reference sequence). The CDR3 spans 17 residues. Original processing notes: By means of reference gene primer amplification, nucleated cell counts were estimated. Sequenced by immunoSEQ multiplex PCR; TCRdb stores in-frame clones only, minus some. V and J calls and clone size come straight from that table; D and trimming were deduced from the DNA. This sample has hundreds of thousands of clones, with roughly 90% found just once. Patients in Seattle were enrolled during active infection, then followed longitudinally.

This receptor was obtained from a woman in her sixties or seventies with COVID-19, enrolled during active disease. The rearrangement links TRBV19 to TRBJ1-6; 9 bases are shared with TRBD1. Source material: peripheral blood. CDR3 loop: CASSIGTPGQGNSPLHF. The CDR3, as DNA: TGTGCCAGTAGTATAGGGACGCCGGGACAGGGTAATTCACCCCTCCACTTT.